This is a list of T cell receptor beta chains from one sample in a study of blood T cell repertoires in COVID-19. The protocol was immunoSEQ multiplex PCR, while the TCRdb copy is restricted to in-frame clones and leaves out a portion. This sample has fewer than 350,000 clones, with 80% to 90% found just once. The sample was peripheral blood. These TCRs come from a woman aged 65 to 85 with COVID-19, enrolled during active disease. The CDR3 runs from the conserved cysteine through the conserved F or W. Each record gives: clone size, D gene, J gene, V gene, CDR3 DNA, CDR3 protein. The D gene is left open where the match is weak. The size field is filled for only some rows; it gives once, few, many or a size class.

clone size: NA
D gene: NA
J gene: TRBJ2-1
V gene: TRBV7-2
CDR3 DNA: TGTGCCAGCAGCTCGTTCTACAATGAGCAGTTCTTC
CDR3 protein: CASSSFYNEQFF

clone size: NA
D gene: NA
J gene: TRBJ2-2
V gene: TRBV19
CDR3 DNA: TGTGCCAGTACTCCACTCGAGGGGAACACCGGGGAGCTGTTTTTT
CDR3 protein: CASTPLEGNTGELFF

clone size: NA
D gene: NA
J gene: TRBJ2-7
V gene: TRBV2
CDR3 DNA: TGTGCCAGCAGTGACTCGTACGAGCAGTACTTC
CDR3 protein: CASSDSYEQYF

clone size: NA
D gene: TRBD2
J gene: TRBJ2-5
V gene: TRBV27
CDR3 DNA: TGTGCCAGCAGTAGGCGGGGGGGACAAGAGACCCAGTACTTC
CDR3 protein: CASSRRGGQETQYF

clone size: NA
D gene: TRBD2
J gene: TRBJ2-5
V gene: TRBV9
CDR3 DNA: TGTGCCAGCAGCGTAGGTCTAGCGGGGAGCCAAGAGACCCAGTACTTC
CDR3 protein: CASSVGLAGSQETQYF

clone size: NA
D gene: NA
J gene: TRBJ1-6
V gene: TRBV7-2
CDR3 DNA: TGTGCCAGCACCTCGGCGGGAGTCGGGTCACCCCTCCACTTT
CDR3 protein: CASTSAGVGSPLHF

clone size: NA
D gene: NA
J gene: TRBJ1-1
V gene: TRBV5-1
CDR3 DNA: TGCGCCAGCAGCTTTAGCTGGGGCGCCCGGAACACTGAAGCTTTCTTT
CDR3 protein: CASSFSWGARNTEAFF

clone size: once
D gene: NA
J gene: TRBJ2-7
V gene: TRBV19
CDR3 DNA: TGTGCCAGTAGTATTGGATGGGGGCCCCCGTTTGAGCAGTACTTC
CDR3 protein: CASSIGWGPPFEQYF

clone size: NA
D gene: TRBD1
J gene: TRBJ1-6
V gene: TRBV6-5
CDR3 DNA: TGTGCCAGCAGCTCCGGGACAGGGCGGTTGCCCCTCCACTTT
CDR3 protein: CASSSGTGRLPLHF

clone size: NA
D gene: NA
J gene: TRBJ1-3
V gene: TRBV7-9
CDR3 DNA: TGTGCCAGCAGCTTAGACAGCCCTGGAAACACCATATATTTT
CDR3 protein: CASSLDSPGNTIYF

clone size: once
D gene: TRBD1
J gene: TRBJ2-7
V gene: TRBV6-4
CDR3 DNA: TGTGCCAGCAGTCCGGGACAGGGGACCGAGCAGTACTTC
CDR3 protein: CASSPGQGTEQYF

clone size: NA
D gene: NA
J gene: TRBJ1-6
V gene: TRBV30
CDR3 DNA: TGTGCCACGGGGAGAACCAATTCACCCCTCCACTTT
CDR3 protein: CATGRTNSPLHF

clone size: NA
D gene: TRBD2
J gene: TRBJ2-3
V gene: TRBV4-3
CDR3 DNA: TGCGCCAGCAGCCAAGACGGGCTAGCGGGGGGGAGAGATACGCAGTATTTT
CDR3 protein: CASSQDGLAGGRDTQYF

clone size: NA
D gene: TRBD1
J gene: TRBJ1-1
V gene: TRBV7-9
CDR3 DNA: TGTGCCAGCAGCCCGCCCGGGACAGGGGCTACTGAAGCTTTCTTT
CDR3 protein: CASSPPGTGATEAFF

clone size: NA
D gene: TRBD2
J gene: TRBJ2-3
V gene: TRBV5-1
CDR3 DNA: TGCGCCAGCAGCCGCATTTTAGCGGGGGCAACAGATACGCAGTATTTT
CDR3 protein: CASSRILAGATDTQYF

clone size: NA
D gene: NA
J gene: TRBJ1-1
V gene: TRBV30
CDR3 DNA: TGTGCCCACGGACGGGGTAACACTGAAGCTTTCTTT
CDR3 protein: CAHGRGNTEAFF

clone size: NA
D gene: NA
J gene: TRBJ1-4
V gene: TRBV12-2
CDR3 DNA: TGTGCAAGTCGCTTTGAAGACAGGGGTATCGTTTTTTTTGAAAAACTGTTTTTT
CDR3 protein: CASRFEDRGIVFFEKLFF

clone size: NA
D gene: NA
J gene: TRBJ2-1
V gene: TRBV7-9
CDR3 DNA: TGTGCCAGCAGCTTGAGTCCGGTACCCTACAATGAGCAGTTCTTC
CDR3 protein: CASSLSPVPYNEQFF

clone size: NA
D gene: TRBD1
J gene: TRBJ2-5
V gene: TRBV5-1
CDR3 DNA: TGCGCCAGCAGCTTGGTGGGTTTAGCAGGGGGAGAGACCCAGTACTTC
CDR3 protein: CASSLVGLAGGETQYF

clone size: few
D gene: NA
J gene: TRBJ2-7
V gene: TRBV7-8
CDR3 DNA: TGTGCCAGCAGCTTAGCTCGTACCGGACAGAGCACCTACGAGCAGTACTTC
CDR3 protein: CASSLARTGQSTYEQYF

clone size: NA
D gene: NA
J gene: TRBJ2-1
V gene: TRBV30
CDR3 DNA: TGTGCCTGTCTTCGCGGGGCCTCCTACAATGAGCAGTTCTTC
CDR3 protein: CACLRGASYNEQFF

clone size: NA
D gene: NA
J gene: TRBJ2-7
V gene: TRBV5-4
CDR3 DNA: TGTGCCAGCAGCTGGACACCCTGGGCCTACGAGCAGTACTTC
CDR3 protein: CASSWTPWAYEQYF

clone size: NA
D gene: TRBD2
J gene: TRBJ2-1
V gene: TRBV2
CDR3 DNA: TGTGCCAGCAGAAAGGGACTAGCTGGAAACGTTGAGCAGTTCTTC
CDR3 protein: CASRKGLAGNVEQFF

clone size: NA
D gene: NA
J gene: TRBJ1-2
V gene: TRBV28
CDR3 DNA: TGTGCCAGCAGTTTTGTACGGAACTATGGCTACACCTTC
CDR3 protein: CASSFVRNYGYTF

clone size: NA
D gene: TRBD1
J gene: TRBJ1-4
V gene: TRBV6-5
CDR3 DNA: TGTGCCAGCAGTTACGAGGGACAGGGGGGTGAAAAACTGTTTTTT
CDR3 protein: CASSYEGQGGEKLFF

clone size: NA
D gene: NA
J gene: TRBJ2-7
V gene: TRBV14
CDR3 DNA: TGTGCCAGCAGTCCGGGACACAGCTACGAGCAGTACTTC
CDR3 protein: CASSPGHSYEQYF

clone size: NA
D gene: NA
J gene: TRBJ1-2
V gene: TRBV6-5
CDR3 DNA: TGTGCCAGCAGTCCGGCCGGACAGAAAGGCTACACCTTC
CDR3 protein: CASSPAGQKGYTF

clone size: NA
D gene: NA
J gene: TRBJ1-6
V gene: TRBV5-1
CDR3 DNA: TGCGCCAGCAGCTTGGCGCAGGATAGTTCACCCCTCCACTTT
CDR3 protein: CASSLAQDSSPLHF

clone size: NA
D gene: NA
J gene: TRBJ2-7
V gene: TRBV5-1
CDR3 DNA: TGCGCCAGCAGCCCGGAGGGATCCGGGCAGTACTTC
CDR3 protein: CASSPEGSGQYF

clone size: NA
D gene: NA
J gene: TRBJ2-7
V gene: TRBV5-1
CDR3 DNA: TGCGCCAGCAGCTTGGATGGTACAGGGCTGTACGAGCAGTACTTC
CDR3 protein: CASSLDGTGLYEQYF

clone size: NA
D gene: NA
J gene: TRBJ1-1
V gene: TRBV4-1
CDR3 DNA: TGCGCCAGCAGCCAAGATCCCAGTGGGAACACTGAAGCTTTCTTT
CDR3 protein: CASSQDPSGNTEAFF

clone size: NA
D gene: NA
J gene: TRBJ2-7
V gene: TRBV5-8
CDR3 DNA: TGTGCCAGCAGCTTGGCGCGGGGTATTGGCGAGCAGTACTTC
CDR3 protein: CASSLARGIGEQYF

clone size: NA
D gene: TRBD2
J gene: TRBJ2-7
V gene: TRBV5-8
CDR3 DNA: TGTGCCAGCAGCTTGGCGAGGACTAGCCAAACCTACGAGCAGTACTTC
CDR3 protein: CASSLARTSQTYEQYF

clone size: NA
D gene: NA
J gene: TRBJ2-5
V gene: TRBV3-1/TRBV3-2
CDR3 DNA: TGTGCCAGCAGCCAAGATCAGGAGACCCAGTACTTC
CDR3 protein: CASSQDQETQYF

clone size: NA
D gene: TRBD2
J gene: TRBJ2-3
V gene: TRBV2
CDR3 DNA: TGTGCCATCCTGCGGGGAGCGGGGGGCACAGATACGCAGTATTTT
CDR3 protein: CAILRGAGGTDTQYF

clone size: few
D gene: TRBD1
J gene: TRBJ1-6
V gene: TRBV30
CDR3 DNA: TGTGCCTGGATAGACGACAGGGGAGGGAATTCACCCCTCCACTTT
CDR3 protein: CAWIDDRGGNSPLHF

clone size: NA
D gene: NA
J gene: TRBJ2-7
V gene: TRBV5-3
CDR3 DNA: TGTGCCAGACCCCCCAGAGGATCGTACGAGCAGTACTTC
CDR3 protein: CARPPRGSYEQYF

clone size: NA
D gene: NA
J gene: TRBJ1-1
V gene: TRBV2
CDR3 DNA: TGTGCCAGCAGTGTGGGCACAGATTATGAAGCTTTCTTT
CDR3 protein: CASSVGTDYEAFF

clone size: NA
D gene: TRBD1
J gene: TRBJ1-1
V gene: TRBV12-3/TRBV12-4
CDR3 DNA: TGTGCCAGCACCCAGACAGGGGCGGCTGAAGCTTTCTTT
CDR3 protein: CASTQTGAAEAFF

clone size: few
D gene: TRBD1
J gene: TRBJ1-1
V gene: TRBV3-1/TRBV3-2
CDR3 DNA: TGTGCCAGCAGCCAACCCCCGGGACAGGGGGGAGCTGAAGCTTTCTTT
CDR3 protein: CASSQPPGQGGAEAFF

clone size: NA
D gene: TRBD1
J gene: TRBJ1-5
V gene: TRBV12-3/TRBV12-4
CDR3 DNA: TGTGCCAGCAGCCTCGGACAGGGAACAACCCAGCATTTT
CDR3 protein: CASSLGQGTTQHF

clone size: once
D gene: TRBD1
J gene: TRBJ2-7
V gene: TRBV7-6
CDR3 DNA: TGTGCCAGCAGCTTGGACGGGACAGGGATCTACGAGCAGTACTTC
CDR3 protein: CASSLDGTGIYEQYF

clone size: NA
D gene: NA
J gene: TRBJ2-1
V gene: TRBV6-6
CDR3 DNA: TGTGCCAGCAGTTATATGGTTGGGCAGGGCAACAATGAGCAGTTCTTC
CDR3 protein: CASSYMVGQGNNEQFF

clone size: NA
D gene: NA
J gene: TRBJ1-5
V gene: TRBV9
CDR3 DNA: TGTGCCAGCAGCGTAGAAGGGGATCATCAGCCCCAGCATTTT
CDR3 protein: CASSVEGDHQPQHF

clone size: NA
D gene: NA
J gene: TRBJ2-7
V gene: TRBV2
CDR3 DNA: TGTGCCAGCAGGGGGACGGGGGTGAGCGAGCAGTACTTC
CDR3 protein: CASRGTGVSEQYF

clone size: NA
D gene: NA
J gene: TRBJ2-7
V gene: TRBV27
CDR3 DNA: TGTGCCAGCAGCTCTAGACCCGACGAGCAGTACTTC
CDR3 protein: CASSSRPDEQYF

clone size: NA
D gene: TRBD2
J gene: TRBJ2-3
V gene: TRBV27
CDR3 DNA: TGTGCCAGCAGAAGAGCGGGGGGCCGCACAGATACGCAGTATTTT
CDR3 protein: CASRRAGGRTDTQYF

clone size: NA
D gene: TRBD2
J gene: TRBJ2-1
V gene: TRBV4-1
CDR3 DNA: TGCGCCAGCAGCTTCACTAGCGGGGGGTACAATGAGCAGTTCTTC
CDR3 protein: CASSFTSGGYNEQFF

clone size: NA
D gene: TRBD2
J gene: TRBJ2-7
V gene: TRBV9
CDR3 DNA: TGTGCCAGCAGCCCCGGACTAGCGGGGGGGCTACACGAGCAGTACTTC
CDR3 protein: CASSPGLAGGLHEQYF

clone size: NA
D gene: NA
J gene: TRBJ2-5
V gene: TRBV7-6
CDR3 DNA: TGTGCCAGCAGCTCCCGGACAAAAGAGACCCAGTACTTC
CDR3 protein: CASSSRTKETQYF

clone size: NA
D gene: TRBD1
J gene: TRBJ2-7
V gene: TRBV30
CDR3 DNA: TGTGCCTTAAAACAGGGGGCCTCCTACGAGCAGTACTTC
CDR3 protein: CALKQGASYEQYF

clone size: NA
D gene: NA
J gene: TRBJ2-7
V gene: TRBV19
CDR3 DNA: TGTGCCAGTAGTATAGCTACCGGTGGACTCTCCACTTACGAGCAGTACTTC
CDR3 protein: CASSIATGGLSTYEQYF

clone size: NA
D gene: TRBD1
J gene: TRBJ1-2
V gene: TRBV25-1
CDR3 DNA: TGTGCCAGCACAAGGACAGGGTTCGATGGCTACACCTTC
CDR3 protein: CASTRTGFDGYTF

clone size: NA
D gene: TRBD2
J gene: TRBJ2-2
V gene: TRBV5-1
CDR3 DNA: TGCGCCAGCAGCTTGATGAGCGGGGCCGGGGAGCTGTTTTTT
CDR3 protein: CASSLMSGAGELFF

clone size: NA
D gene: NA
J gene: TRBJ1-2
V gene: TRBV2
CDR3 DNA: TGTGCCAGCAGCCCCCTACAGGGAAGGGATGGCTACACCTTC
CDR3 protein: CASSPLQGRDGYTF

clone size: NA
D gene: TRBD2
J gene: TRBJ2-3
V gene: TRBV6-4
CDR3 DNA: TGTGCCAGCAGTGATCGGGGGGGTTCAGATACGCAGTATTTT
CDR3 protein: CASSDRGGSDTQYF

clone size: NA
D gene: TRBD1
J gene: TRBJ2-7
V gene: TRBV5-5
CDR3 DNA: TGTGCCAGCAGCTTCAGCCCATCGTCCGGGACAGGGTCCTACGAGCAGTACTTC
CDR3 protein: CASSFSPSSGTGSYEQYF